The 32 T cell receptor beta chains below come from one sample, sequenced in a study of cytomegalovirus exposure and HLA in healthy donors. The PCR used 60 Vbeta and 13 Jbeta primers. The repertoire was sequenced with immunoSEQ multiplex PCR; TCRdb's copy has only in-frame clones and lacks some. This sample yields around 170,000 clones, of which roughly 80% are seen a single time; around 0.52% belongs to the top ten. The sequencing sample was made of PBMCs. These receptors were collected from a woman between 45 and 65 years old in good health and CMV-seronegative.

This sequence joins TRBV11-3 and TRBJ2-1; 7 bases line up with TRBD2. There are 17 residues in the CDR3. Germline V gene data show CDR1 as SGHNT and CDR2 as YENEEA. Losses at the gene ends were 8 bases for V and 4 bases for J; bases not matched to a gene: 17. CDR3 coding DNA: TGTGCCAGCGCTCCCAGGTCGGCGGGAGCGCTGTACAATGAGCAGTTCTTC. It encodes CASAPRSAGALYNEQFF.

The V gene is TRBV6-5, the J gene TRBJ2-4, with TRBD1 as a possible D gene (7 bases). V lost 0 bases to trimming and J lost 7 bases, with 10 bases between them. Per germline, CDR1 MNHEY and CDR2 SVGAGI. The CDR3 sequence is 14 residues long. CDR3 bases: TGTGCCAGCAGTTACTCACAGGGGAGGAACATTCAGTACTTC. As protein: CASSYSQGRNIQYF.

This clone has more than one count but fewer than ten. The V call is TRBV6-5, the J call TRBJ2-2; possibly TRBD2 for D (5 bases). Per the germline V gene, CDR1 is MNHEY and CDR2 is SVGAGI. V lost 0 bases, J lost 3 bases, and 5 bases lay in between. The CDR3 spans 14 residues. Here the CDR3 DNA reads TGTGCCAGCAGTTACTCCGGGGACACCGGGGAGCTGTTTTTT. This codes for CASSYSGDTGELFF.

V usage is TRBV7-9 and J usage is TRBJ2-2; 7 positions agree with TRBD2. The CDR3 covers 15 residues. Germline CDR1 reads SEHNR; CDR2 reads FQNEAQ (reference sequence). Trimming cost V 5 bases and J 0 bases; bases outside gene matches: 3. The CDR3 is CASSLGTTNTGELFF. The CDR3 DNA is TGTGCCAGCAGCCTAGGGACTACGAACACCGGGGAGCTGTTTTTT.

The rearrangement joins TRBV4-1 to TRBJ2-7; no firm D call. This CDR3 contains 16 residues. Trimming pared 0 bases from V and 0 bases from J, leaving 12 bases between. Germline V gene sequence: CDR1 MGHRA, CDR2 YSYEKL. Written as DNA, the CDR3 is TGCGCCAGCAGCCAAGATCCTGCGGAACGCTCCTACGAGCAGTACTTC. As protein: CASSQDPAERSYEQYF.

J is TRBJ2-7 and V is TRBV4-3; the match to TRBD1 covers 10 bases. The CDR3 contains 15 residues. Germline trimming cut 3 bases from V and 3 bases from J; bases unmatched to any gene: 5. Germline CDR1 LGHNA, CDR2 YSLEER. CDR3 in DNA: TGCGCCAGCAGCCATAAATGGGACAGGGGCTACGAGCAGTACTTC. This encodes CASSHKWDRGYEQYF.

This clone appeared a few times. The chain joins TRBV29-1 to TRBJ1-5; D is perhaps TRBD1 (6 bases). Germline V lookup: CDR1 SQVTM, CDR2 ANQGSEA. The CDR3 covers 12 residues. The ends were cut back, 7 bases at V and 3 bases at J, with 10 bases in the middle. CDR3 DNA: TGCAGCGCCTGGACAGTCAATCAGCCCCAGCATTTT. It is translated as CSAWTVNQPQHF. Full variable domain (missing parts from reference TRBV29-1 and TRBJ1-5): SAVISQKPSRDICQRGTSLTIQCQVDSQVTMMFWYRQQPGQSLTLIATANQGSEATYESGFVIDKFPISRPNLTFSTLTVSNMSPEDSSIYLCSAWTVNQPQHFGDGTRLSIL.

This chain connects TRBV7-8 to TRBJ2-7, with D possibly matching TRBD1 (6 bases). Germline assignment: CDR1 SGHVS and CDR2 FQNEAQ. Trimming cost V 5 bases and J 2 bases, with 16 bases left between them. This CDR3 is 15 amino acids long. DNA of the CDR3: TGTGCCAGCAGCACCGGACGGGGACACACCTACGAGCAGTACTTC. This encodes CASSTGRGHTYEQYF.

V is TRBV11-3 and J is TRBJ2-1; TRBD1 matches 8 bases. CDR1 and CDR2 (germline): SGHNT, YENEEA. The ends lost 1 base at V and 2 bases at J; junction bases unmatched: 7. The CDR3 runs 17 residues. This CDR3 is CASSLVGGQGTYNEQFF. CDR3 DNA sequence: TGTGCCAGCAGCTTAGTTGGCGGACAGGGAACCTACAATGAGCAGTTCTTC.

The chain has TRBV7-2 and TRBJ2-7; 7 bases match TRBD1. Looked up from germline, CDR1 is SGHTA and CDR2 is FQGNSA. Trimming removed 5 bases from V and 5 bases from J; junction bases left unmatched: 12. The length of the CDR3 is 15 residues. The DNA of the CDR3 is TGTGCCAGCAGCCCAGACAGGGTTACTGGGGACGAGCAGTACTTC. Protein sequence: CASSPDRVTGDEQYF.

Written as DNA, the CDR3 is TGTGCCAGCGGTACAGGGAGTAGCACAGATACGCAGTATTTT. Its translation is CASGTGSSTDTQYF. The gene calls are TRBV7-8 and TRBJ2-3; tentative D call: TRBD1 (6 bases). Germline-derived CDR1 and CDR2 are SGHVS and FQNEAQ. This CDR3 has 14 residues. Trimming stripped 8 bases from V and 0 bases from J, with 12 bases between.

The CDR3 DNA reads TGCGCCAGCAGCCAATGGACAGGGGCGAACACCGGGGAGCTGTTTTTT. Its protein is CASSQWTGANTGELFF. V is TRBV4-1 and J is TRBJ2-2; 9 bases are shared with TRBD1. The CDR3 is made up of 16 amino acids. V shed 2 bases and J 0 bases; nucleotides not matched to a gene: 1. Germline loops: CDR1 MGHRA, CDR2 YSYEKL.

This sequence joins TRBV2 and TRBJ2-2; D gene ambiguous. V dropped 2 bases and J dropped 2 bases, with 9 bases sitting between them. The length of the CDR3 is 15 residues. In germline, CDR1 is SNHLY, CDR2 FYNNEI. As DNA, the CDR3 is TGTGCCAGCAGTGAACCGATAACAAACACCGGGGAGCTGTTTTTT. It codes for CASSEPITNTGELFF. Looking up the rest from reference TRBV2 and TRBJ2-2 gives the full variable domain: EPEVTQTPSHQVTQMGQEVILRCVPISNHLYFYWYRQILGQKVEFLVSFYNNEISEKSEIFDDQFSVERPDGSNFTLKIRSTKLEDSAMYFCASSEPITNTGELFFGEGSRLTVL.

The CDR3 sequence is CASSFRDSQFF. The CDR3 coding sequence is TGTGCCAGCAGCTTCCGGGACAGTCAGTTCTTC. The chain couples TRBV11-2 to TRBJ2-1, with 7 positions matching TRBD1. The CDR3 consists of 11 residues. The germline V gene has CDR1 SGHAT and CDR2 FQNNGV. Losses at the gene ends were 3 bases for V and 13 bases for J; bases not matched to a gene: 3.

For this clone: At one end, the junction sequence differs from germline, possibly due to a read error. The chain recombines TRBV18 with TRBJ2-7, with TRBD1 matching 7 bases. The CDR3 totals 14 residues. Germline CDR1 is KGHSH and CDR2 is LQKENI. The DNA of the CDR3 is TGTGCCAGCTCATCACCGGGACAGATGTACGTGCAGTACTTC. Protein product: CASSSPGQMYVQYF.

The genes are TRBV27 and TRBJ1-4; 12 bases are a match to TRBD1. Looked up from germline, CDR1 is MNHEY and CDR2 is SMNVEV (reference sequence). CDR3 length equals 14 residues. The V segment lost 8 bases and the J segment 8 bases; nucleotides outside the gene matches: 6. For the CDR3, the DNA is TGTGCCAGCGGGACAGGGGGCCGGGTCGAAAAACTGTTTTTT. Amino acids: CASGTGGRVEKLFF.

This clone appeared a single time. The chain carries TRBV11-3 and TRBJ1-1; D may be TRBD1 (6 bases). Germline assignment: CDR1 SGHNT and CDR2 YENEEA. Trimming shortened V by 11 bases and J by 4 bases, and 17 bases separated the two germline ends. The CDR3 has 13 amino acids. The CDR3 loop is CASAVQTGTEAFF. In nucleotides, the CDR3 is TGTGCCTCCGCCGTCCAGACAGGCACTGAAGCTTTCTTT.

The chain links TRBV5-1 to TRBJ1-5, with TRBD1 identical over 7 bases. CDR1 and CDR2 (germline): SGHRS, YFSETQ. The CDR3 totals 13 residues. J gave up 4 bases and V 4 bases, and 2 bases lay outside the gene matches. The chain's CDR3 is CASSRDSNQPQHF. Written as DNA, the CDR3 is TGCGCCAGCAGCCGGGACAGTAATCAGCCCCAGCATTTT.

The table lists this clone with a count of one. This chain links TRBV7-9 with TRBJ2-1; 7 bases align to TRBD1. Germline loops: CDR1 SEHNR, CDR2 FQNEAQ (reference sequence). The CDR3 is made up of 13 amino acids. V shed 4 bases, J shed 9 bases, and the junction held 6 bases outside the gene matches. This chain's CDR3 is CASSSEGGGEQFF. In nucleotides, the CDR3 is TGTGCCAGCAGCTCCGAAGGGGGCGGTGAGCAGTTCTTC.

This clone showed up just once. The chain employs TRBV4-3 and TRBJ2-5; 13 nucleotides match TRBD2. The CDR3 totals 20 residues. Germline V gene sequence: CDR1 LGHNA, CDR2 YSLEER. The junction had 15 bases not matched to a gene; V was cut back by 1 base and J by 4 bases. The CDR3 sequence is CASSQGGRLAGGRIPETQYF. The CDR3 DNA reads TGCGCCAGCAGCCAAGGCGGCAGACTAGCGGGGGGCCGAATACCAGAGACCCAGTACTTC.

The rearrangement joins TRBV28 to TRBJ2-1; D gene ambiguous. Deletions cut 6 bases from V and 3 bases from J, with 9 bases between. Germline V CDR1 and CDR2: MDHEN, SYDVKM. The CDR3 has 13 residues. Here the CDR3 DNA reads TGTGCCAGCAGCTTAAACTACTACAATGAGCAGTTCTTC. It yields the protein CASSLNYYNEQFF.

This clone appeared a single time. The CDR3 spells CASSAGGQGVTYEQYF. The CDR3 DNA sequence: TGTGCCAGCAGCGCAGGTGGACAGGGGGTGACCTACGAGCAGTACTTC. The chain carries TRBV9 and TRBJ2-7; 10 positions match TRBD1. Germline assignment: CDR1 SGDLS and CDR2 YYNGEE. The CDR3 loop spans 16 amino acids. V was clipped by 3 bases and J by 2 bases; unmatched bases: 8.

The sample holds a few counts of this clone. The gene calls are TRBV29-1 and TRBJ2-3, with 9 bases identical to TRBD2. Unmatched junction bases numbered 11, after V lost 4 bases and J lost 9 bases. CDR1 and CDR2 from the germline V gene are SQVTM and ANQGSEA. The CDR3 runs to 14 residues. The CDR3 here is CSVVNGLAGSTQYF. CDR3 bases: TGCAGCGTTGTGAATGGGCTAGCGGGGTCCACGCAGTATTTT.

This chain connects TRBV9 to TRBJ1-2; 7 positions agree with TRBD1. The trim removed 4 bases at V and 4 bases at J, leaving 7 bases unmatched. The CDR3 covers 14 residues. Germline V gene data show CDR1 as SGDLS and CDR2 as YYNGEE. CDR3 loop: CASSSQTGRYGYTF. The CDR3 DNA follows: TGTGCCAGCAGCTCCCAGACAGGGCGCTATGGCTACACCTTC.

The V and J genes are TRBV19 and TRBJ2-3; D is possibly TRBD1 (5 bases). The V gene's germline CDR1 is LNHDA and CDR2 SQIVND (reference sequence). Trimming removed 6 bases from V and 0 bases from J, with 16 bases in between. The CDR3 spans 16 residues. In DNA form, the CDR3 reads TGTGCCAGTAGCCAGGGTCGAACAACTAGCACAGATACGCAGTATTTT. The encoded protein is CASSQGRTTSTDTQYF.

This clone was seen a single time. The rearrangement uses TRBV4-3 and TRBJ1-3, with 7 bases matching TRBD1. The J segment lost 3 bases and the V segment lost 4 bases, leaving 6 bases of the junction unmatched. The CDR3 is 15 residues long. Germline values: CDR1 LGHNA, CDR2 YSLEER. The CDR3 reads CASSRDREYGNTIYF. CDR3 DNA sequence: TGCGCCAGCAGCCGTGACAGGGAGTATGGAAACACCATATATTTT.

The chain couples TRBV4-1 to TRBJ2-6; 7 bases are shared with TRBD1. The CDR3 is 16 residues long. Germline V gene sequence: CDR1 MGHRA, CDR2 YSYEKL. Trimming cost V 2 bases and J 2 bases; bases outside gene matches: 3. This CDR3 reads CASSQNTGAGANVLTF. CDR3 DNA sequence: TGCGCCAGCAGCCAAAACACAGGGGCTGGGGCCAACGTCCTGACTTTC.

This clone was recorded a few times. The rearrangement uses TRBV21-1 and TRBJ1-1; TRBD1, the table's D call, lacks a check against the DNA. TRBV21-1 is listed as a pseudogene. This CDR3 has 13 amino acids. The CDR3 nucleotides are TGTGCCAGCAGCAAAAGGAGACAGCAGGAAGCTTTCTTT. Encoded protein: CASSKRRQQEAFF.

The gene calls are TRBV7-6 and TRBJ2-7; 9 bases are shared with TRBD1. Germline lookup yields CDR1 SGHVS and CDR2 FNYEAQ. The CDR3 runs to 13 residues. Losses at the gene ends were 4 bases for V and 4 bases for J; bases not matched to a gene: 2. The CDR3 sequence: CASSSTGGYEQYF. CDR3 bases: TGTGCCAGCAGCTCGACAGGGGGTTACGAGCAGTACTTC. The variable domain in full, with the rest retrieved from reference TRBV7-6 and TRBJ2-7, is GAGVSQSPRYKVTKRGQDVALRCDPISGHVSLYWYRQALGQGPEFLTYFNYEAQQDKSGLPNDRFSAERPEGSISTLTIQRTEQRDSAMYRCASSSTGGYEQYFGPGTRLTVT.

The chain links TRBV9 to TRBJ2-5, with TRBD2 matching over 9 bases. The CDR3 length is 13 residues. Germline assignment: CDR1 SGDLS and CDR2 YYNGEE. The trim removed 3 bases at V and 5 bases at J, leaving 2 bases unmatched. CDR3 protein: CASSASGAETQYF. For the CDR3, the DNA is TGTGCCAGCAGCGCTAGCGGGGCGGAGACCCAGTACTTC.

The chain employs TRBV11-2 and TRBJ2-7; tentatively, D is TRBD1 (6 bases). Looked up from germline, CDR1 is SGHAT and CDR2 is FQNNGV. The CDR3 is made up of 14 amino acids. V gave up 0 bases and J gave up 2 bases, with 8 bases separating them. Here the CDR3 reads CASSLEDRTYEQYF. The CDR3 DNA reads TGTGCCAGCAGCTTAGAGGACAGAACCTACGAGCAGTACTTC.

This clone came up once. V usage is TRBV11-3 and J usage is TRBJ2-5; 9 bases align to TRBD1. The CDR3 spans 14 residues. CDR1 is SGHNT, CDR2 YENEEA, per germline. V shed 1 base and J 4 bases; nucleotides not matched to a gene: 1. The CDR3 DNA reads as TGTGCCAGCAGCTTAGGGGACAGGGTAGAGACCCAGTACTTC. This sequence encodes CASSLGDRVETQYF.